A selection of T cell receptor beta chains follows, all from one sample in a study of blood T cell repertoires in COVID-19. Generated by immunoSEQ multiplex PCR, the TCRdb table keeps only in-frame clones and is missing some. The sample carries tens of thousands of clones, roughly nine tenths recorded once. What was sequenced was peripheral blood. These receptors were obtained from a man in his sixties or seventies with active COVID-19. CDR3s leave out the opening cysteine and the closing phenylalanine or tryptophan.

j_call v_call cdr3_aa
TRBJ1-2 TRBV11-2 ASSLGQGGYGYT
TRBJ2-5 TRBV30 ACGHDRGRETQY
TRBJ2-7 TRBV3-1/TRBV3-2 ASSQVTYEQY
TRBJ2-1 TRBV3-1/TRBV3-2 ASSQGRGAYNEQF
TRBJ2-1 TRBV6-6 ASIDTGGSYNEQF
TRBJ2-7 TRBV27 ASSLKYRTDEQY
TRBJ1-5 TRBV15 ATSNDRNNQPQH
TRBJ1-2 TRBV6-2/TRBV6-3 ASSNPGQVLMGYGYT
TRBJ1-6 TRBV3-1/TRBV3-2 ASSQAGGINSPLH
TRBJ2-5 TRBV30 AWQRGNQETQY
TRBJ2-5 TRBV4-2 ASSPSIRETQY
TRBJ2-1 TRBV24-1 ATSDSPGLGGYNEQF
TRBJ1-3 TRBV7-8 ASSPGGTRAGNTIY
TRBJ1-4 TRBV11-2 ASSHSAGINEKLF
TRBJ2-3 TRBV7-9 ASSLESGGGTDTQY
TRBJ2-3 TRBV29-1 SAHRGVDTQY
TRBJ1-1 TRBV6-6 ASSYSLGGVVTEAF
TRBJ1-2 TRBV10-3 ASNPGELARGYT
TRBJ2-5 TRBV7-8 ASSPVGTHQETQY
TRBJ1-2 TRBV4-1 ASSLYSDRGAGYT
TRBJ2-3 TRBV9 ASSRSGGFSTDTQY
TRBJ1-4 TRBV15 ATGQGTEKLF
TRBJ1-1 TRBV3-1/TRBV3-2 ASSQSDRGPTEAF
TRBJ2-3 TRBV11-3 ASSLGRENTQY
TRBJ2-3 TRBV29-1 SVSGLAGYTDTQY
TRBJ2-7 TRBV13 ASSLGLSSAPYEQY
TRBJ2-4 TRBV3-1/TRBV3-2 ASSRLAGVSENIQY
TRBJ1-1 TRBV5-4 ASSLGTGRNTEAF
TRBJ2-1 TRBV4-1 ASSKGTDPYNEQF
TRBJ1-1 TRBV7-2 ASSQDMNTEAF
TRBJ1-2 TRBV30 AWSPGTGGNYGYT
TRBJ1-5 TRBV6-2/TRBV6-3 ASSYGFRGGNQPQH
TRBJ2-2 TRBV11-2 ASSSSGGLFGELF
TRBJ1-4 TRBV20-1 SAPLNEKLF
TRBJ2-1 TRBV19 ASMSSGGISYNEQF
TRBJ2-2 TRBV6-2/TRBV6-3 ASSPYPQGPGELF
TRBJ1-2 TRBV29-1 SAHGGGLGGYT
TRBJ1-2 TRBV30 AWKLPGYGYT
TRBJ2-7 TRBV5-5 ASSLVQGEYEQY
TRBJ2-3 TRBV5-1 ASSLDWSTDTQY
TRBJ2-7 TRBV5-5 ASSSFDRVTEQY
TRBJ2-5 TRBV7-2 ASSLVAFQETQY
TRBJ2-7 TRBV27 ASSFGTRRDEQY
TRBJ1-1 TRBV5-5 ASRTTVTEAF
TRBJ1-3 TRBV6-6 ASRRRDSSGNTIY
TRBJ1-3 TRBV19 ASSIGQTYDIY
TRBJ1-1 TRBV18 ASSRSAGMNTEAF
TRBJ1-1 TRBV4-2 ASSQTGIAEAF
TRBJ2-4 TRBV7-9 ASSLKNIQY
TRBJ2-1 TRBV5-4 ASSLPSGGLLSYNEQF
TRBJ2-1 TRBV3-1/TRBV3-2 ASSQVTGTSRFNEQF
TRBJ1-5 TRBV7-8 ASSKNQGLGNQPQH
TRBJ2-1 TRBV5-6 ASSLRPSGAYVQF
TRBJ2-1 TRBV7-3 ASSLLGQGHGEQF
TRBJ2-3 TRBV7-3 ASSLFSRADTQY